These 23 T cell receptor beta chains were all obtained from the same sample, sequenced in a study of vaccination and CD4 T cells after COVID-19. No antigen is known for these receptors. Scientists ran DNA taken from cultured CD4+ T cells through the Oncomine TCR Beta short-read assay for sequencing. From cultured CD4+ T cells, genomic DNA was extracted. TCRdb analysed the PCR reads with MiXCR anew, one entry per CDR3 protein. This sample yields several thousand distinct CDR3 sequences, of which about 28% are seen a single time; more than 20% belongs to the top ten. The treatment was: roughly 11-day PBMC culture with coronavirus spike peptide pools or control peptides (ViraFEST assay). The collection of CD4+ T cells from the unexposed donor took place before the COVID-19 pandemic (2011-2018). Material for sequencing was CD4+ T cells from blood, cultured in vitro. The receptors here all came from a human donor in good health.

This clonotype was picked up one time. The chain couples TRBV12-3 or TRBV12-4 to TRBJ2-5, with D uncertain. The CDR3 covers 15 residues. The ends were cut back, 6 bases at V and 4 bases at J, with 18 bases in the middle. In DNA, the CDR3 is TGTGCCAGCAGACGCGGCGGCCAGAGAGGAGAGACCCAGTACTTC. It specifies CASRRGGQRGETQYF.

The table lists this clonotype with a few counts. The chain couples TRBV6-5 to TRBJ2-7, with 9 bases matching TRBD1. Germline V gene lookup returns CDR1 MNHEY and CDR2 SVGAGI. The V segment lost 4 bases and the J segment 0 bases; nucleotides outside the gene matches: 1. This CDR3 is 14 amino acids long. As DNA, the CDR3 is TGTGCCAGCAGTTGGGGACAGGGCTCCTACGAGCAGTACTTC. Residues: CASSWGQGSYEQYF.

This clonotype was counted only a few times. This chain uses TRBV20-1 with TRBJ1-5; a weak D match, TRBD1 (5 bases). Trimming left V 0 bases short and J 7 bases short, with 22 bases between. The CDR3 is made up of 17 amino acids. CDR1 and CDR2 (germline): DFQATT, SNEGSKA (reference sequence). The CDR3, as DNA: TGCAGTGCTAGAGATCCCTACGGCAGGGAGGAGGGACAGCCCCAGCATTTT. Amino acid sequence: CSARDPYGREEGQPQHF.

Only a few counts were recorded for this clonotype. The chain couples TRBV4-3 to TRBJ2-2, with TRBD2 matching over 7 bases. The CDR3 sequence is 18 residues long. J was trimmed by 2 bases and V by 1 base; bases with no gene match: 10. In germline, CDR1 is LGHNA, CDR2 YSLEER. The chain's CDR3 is CASSQGLGAGENTGELFF. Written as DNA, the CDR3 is TGCGCCAGCAGCCAAGGGCTAGGGGCGGGAGAAAACACCGGGGAGCTGTTTTTT.

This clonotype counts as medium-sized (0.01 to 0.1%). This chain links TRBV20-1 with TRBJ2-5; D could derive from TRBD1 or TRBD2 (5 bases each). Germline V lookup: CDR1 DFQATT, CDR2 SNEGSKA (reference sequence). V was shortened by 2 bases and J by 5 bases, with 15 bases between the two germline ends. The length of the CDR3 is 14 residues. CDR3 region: CSARNPWGLETQYF. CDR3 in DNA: TGCAGTGCTAGAAACCCATGGGGGTTGGAGACCCAGTACTTC.

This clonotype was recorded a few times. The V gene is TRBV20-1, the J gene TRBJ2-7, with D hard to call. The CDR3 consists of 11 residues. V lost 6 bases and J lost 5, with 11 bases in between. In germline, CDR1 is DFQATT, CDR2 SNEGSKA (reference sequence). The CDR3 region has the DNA TGCAGTGCCCCAAAGCTCGACGAGCAGTACTTC. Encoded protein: CSAPKLDEQYF.

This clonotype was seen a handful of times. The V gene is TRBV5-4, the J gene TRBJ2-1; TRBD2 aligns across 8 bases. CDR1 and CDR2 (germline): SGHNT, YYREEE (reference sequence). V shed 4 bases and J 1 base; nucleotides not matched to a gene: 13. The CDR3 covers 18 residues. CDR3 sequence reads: CASSLDPGGTISYNEQFF. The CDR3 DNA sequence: TGTGCCAGCAGCCTGGATCCGGGAGGGACTATATCCTACAATGAGCAGTTCTTC.

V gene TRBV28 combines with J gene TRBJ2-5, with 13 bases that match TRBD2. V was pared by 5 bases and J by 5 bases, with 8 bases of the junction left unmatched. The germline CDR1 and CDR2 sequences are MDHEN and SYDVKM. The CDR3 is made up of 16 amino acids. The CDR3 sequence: CASSPMGLAGWETQYF. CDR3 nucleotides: TGTGCCAGCAGTCCGATGGGACTAGCGGGATGGGAGACCCAGTACTTC.

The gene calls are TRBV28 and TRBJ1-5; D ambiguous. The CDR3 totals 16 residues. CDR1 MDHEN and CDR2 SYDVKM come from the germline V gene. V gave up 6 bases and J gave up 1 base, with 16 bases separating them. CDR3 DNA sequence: TGTGCCAGCAGCTTTTCGGCTCCGCGGAGCAATCAGCCCCAGCATTTT. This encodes CASSFSAPRSNQPQHF.

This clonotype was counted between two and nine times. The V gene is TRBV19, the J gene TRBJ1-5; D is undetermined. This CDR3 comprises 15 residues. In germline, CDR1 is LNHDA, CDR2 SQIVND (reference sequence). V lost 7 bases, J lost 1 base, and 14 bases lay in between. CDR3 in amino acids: CASNRDFSSNQPQHF. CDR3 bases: TGTGCCAGTAACAGAGATTTTTCGAGCAATCAGCCCCAGCATTTT.

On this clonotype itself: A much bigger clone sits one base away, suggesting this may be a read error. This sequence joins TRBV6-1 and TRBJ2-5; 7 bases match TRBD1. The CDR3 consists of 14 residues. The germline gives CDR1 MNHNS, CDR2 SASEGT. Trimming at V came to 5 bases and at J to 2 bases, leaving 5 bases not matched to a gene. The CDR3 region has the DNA TGTGCCAGCAGTCCCACACAGGGGCAAGAGACCCAGTACTTC. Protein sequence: CASSPTQGQETQYF.

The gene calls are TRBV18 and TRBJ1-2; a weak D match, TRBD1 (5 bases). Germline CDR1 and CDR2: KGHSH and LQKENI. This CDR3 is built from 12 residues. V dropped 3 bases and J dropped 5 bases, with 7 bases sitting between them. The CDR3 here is CASSPPGYGYTF. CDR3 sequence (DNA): TGTGCCAGCTCACCCCCAGGGTATGGCTACACCTTC.

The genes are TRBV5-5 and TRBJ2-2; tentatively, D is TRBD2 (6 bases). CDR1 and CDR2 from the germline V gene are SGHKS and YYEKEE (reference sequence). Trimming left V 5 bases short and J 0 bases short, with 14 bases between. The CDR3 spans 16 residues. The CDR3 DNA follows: TGTGCCAGCAGGGGGCGAACGGGAGCGAACACCGGGGAGCTGTTTTTT. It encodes CASRGRTGANTGELFF.

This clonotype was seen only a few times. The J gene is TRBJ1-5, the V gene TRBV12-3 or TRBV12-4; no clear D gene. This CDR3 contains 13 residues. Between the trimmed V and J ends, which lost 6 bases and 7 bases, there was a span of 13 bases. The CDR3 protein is CASSPYPTQPQHF. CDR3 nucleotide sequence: TGTGCCAGCAGCCCCTACCCCACACAGCCCCAGCATTTT.

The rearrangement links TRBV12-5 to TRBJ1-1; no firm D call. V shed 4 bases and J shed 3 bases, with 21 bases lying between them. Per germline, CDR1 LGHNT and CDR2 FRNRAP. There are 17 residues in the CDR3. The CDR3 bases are TGTGCTAGTGGTTCCCGCCTCCTCCATGACGAGGACACTGAAGCTTTCTTT. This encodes CASGSRLLHDEDTEAFF. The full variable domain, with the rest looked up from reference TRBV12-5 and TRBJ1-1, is DARVTQTPRHKVTEMGQEVTMRCQPILGHNTVFWYRQTMMQGLELLAYFRNRAPLDDSGMPKDRFSAEMPDATLATLKIQPSEPRDSAVYFCASGSRLLHDEDTEAFFGQGTRLTVV.

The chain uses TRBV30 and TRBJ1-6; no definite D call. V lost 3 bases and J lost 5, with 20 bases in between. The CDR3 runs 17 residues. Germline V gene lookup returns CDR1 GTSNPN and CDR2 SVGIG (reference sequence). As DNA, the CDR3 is TGTGCCTGGAGGTTACCTCAGACGGGCGCAGATAATTCACCCCTCCACTTT. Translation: CAWRLPQTGADNSPLHF.

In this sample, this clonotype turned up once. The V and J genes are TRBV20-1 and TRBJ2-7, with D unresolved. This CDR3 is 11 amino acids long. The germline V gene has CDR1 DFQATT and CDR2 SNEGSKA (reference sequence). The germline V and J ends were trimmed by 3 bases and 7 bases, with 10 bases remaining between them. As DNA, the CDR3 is TGCAGTGCTAGTCAGCCGGATGAGCAGTACTTC. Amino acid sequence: CSASQPDEQYF.

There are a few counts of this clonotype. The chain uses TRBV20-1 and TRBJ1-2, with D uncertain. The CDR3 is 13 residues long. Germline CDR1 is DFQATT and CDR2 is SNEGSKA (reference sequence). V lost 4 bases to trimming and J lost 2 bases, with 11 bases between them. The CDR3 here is CSAIADQNYGYTF. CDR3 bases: TGCAGTGCTATAGCGGACCAGAACTATGGCTACACCTTC.

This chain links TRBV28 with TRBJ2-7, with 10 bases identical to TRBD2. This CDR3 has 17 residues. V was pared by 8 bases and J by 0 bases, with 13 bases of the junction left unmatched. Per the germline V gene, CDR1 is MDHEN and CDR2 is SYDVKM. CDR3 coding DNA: TGTGCCAGCGAGAGTATCGGACTAGCGGAATACTCCTACGAGCAGTACTTC. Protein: CASESIGLAEYSYEQYF. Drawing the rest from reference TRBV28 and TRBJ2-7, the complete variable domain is DVKVTQSSRYLVKRTGEKVFLECVQDMDHENMFWYRQDPGLGLRLIYFSYDVKMKEKGDIPEGYSVSREKKERFSLILESASTNQTSMYLCASESIGLAEYSYEQYFGPGTRLTVT.

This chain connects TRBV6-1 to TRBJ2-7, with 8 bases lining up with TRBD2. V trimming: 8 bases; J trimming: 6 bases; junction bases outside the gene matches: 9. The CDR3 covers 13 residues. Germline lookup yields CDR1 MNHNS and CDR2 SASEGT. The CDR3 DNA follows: TGTGCCAGCGAGAGTAGCGGGATTGGCGAGCAGTACTTC. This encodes CASESSGIGEQYF.

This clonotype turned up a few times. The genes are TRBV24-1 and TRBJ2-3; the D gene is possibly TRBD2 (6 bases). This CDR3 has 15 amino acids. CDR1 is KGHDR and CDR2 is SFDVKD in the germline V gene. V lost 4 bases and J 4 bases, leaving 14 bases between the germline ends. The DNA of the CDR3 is TGTGCCACCAGTGACCCGGGACTCGGGGCAGATACGCAGTATTTT. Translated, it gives CATSDPGLGADTQYF.

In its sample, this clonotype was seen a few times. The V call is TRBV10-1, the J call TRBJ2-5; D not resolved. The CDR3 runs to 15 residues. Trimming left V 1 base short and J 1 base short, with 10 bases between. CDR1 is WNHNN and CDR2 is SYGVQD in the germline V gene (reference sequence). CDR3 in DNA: TGCGCCAGCAGTGAGTGGGCAATACCCCAAGAGACCCAGTACTTC. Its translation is CASSEWAIPQETQYF.

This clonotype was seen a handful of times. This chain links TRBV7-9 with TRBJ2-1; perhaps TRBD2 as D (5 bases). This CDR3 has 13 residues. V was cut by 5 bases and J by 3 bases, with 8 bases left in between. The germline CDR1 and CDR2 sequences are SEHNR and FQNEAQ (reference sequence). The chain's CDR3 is CASSAGLYNEQFF. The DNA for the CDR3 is TGTGCCAGCAGCGCCGGACTCTACAATGAGCAGTTCTTC. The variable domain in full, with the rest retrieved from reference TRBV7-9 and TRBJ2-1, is DTGVSQNPRHKITKRGQNVTFRCDPISEHNRLYWYRQTLGQGPEFLTYFQNEAQLEKSRLLSDRFSAERPKGSFSTLEIQRTEQGDSAMYLCASSAGLYNEQFFGPGTRLTVL.